The source of this T cell receptor beta chain is a study of Graves' ophthalmopathy and Graves' hyperthyroidism. Looked up from germline, CDR1 is SEHNR and CDR2 is FQNEAQ (reference sequence). This CDR3 comprises 13 residues. The V end was cut by 4 bases, the J end by 9 bases, with 15 bases between. The authors amplified TCR beta CDR3 regions from RNA transcripts. First-round RT-PCR employed HTBI primers, with a second-round multiplex PCR after it. Each CDR3 protein gets one entry after TCRdb re-called the multiplex PCR reads with MiXCR. This table holds 600,000 to 950,000 distinct CDR3 sequences, roughly 40% found once.

The V gene is TRBV7-9, the J gene TRBJ2-5; TRBD2 is a possible D gene (5 bases). Specimen: peripheral blood. This clonotype originated in an adult man with Graves' ophthalmopathy. The CDR3 DNA reads as TGTGCCAGCAGCTCAGACTACAATCAGCCCCAGTACTTC. It codes for CASSSDYNQPQYF. The complete variable domain, with remaining parts taken from reference TRBV7-9 and TRBJ2-5, reads DTGVSQNPRHKITKRGQNVTFRCDPISEHNRLYWYRQTLGQGPEFLTYFQNEAQLEKSRLLSDRFSAERPKGSFSTLEIQRTEQGDSAMYLCASSSDYNQPQYFGPGTRLLVL.